This T cell receptor beta chain derives from a study of T cell responses to AZD1222 COVID-19 vaccine. V lost 3 bases, J lost 2 bases, and 16 bases lay in between. This CDR3 has 16 residues. The V gene's germline CDR1 is MDHEN and CDR2 SYDVKM. Method: immunoSEQ multiplex PCR; TCRdb's copy keeps in-frame clones and lacks some. The sample lists 120,000 or so clones, approximately 88% seen once, with 7.5% to 8% in the top ten. Whole-study findings and limits: Nearly half of the spike-specific TCRs reportedly recognize variant regions that carry no mutations. Repertoire sampling happened only post peak T cell response.

In the case of this clone: The target antigen is unknown.

The sequences come from peripheral blood, collected on day 0 of AZD1222 vaccination. The receptor was isolated from an adult in good health. This chain connects TRBV28 to TRBJ2-5, with D perhaps TRBD2 (5 bases). This CDR3 is CASSFEGTGWQETQYF. The CDR3 nucleotides are TGTGCCAGCAGTTTCGAGGGAACTGGGTGGCAAGAGACCCAGTACTTC.